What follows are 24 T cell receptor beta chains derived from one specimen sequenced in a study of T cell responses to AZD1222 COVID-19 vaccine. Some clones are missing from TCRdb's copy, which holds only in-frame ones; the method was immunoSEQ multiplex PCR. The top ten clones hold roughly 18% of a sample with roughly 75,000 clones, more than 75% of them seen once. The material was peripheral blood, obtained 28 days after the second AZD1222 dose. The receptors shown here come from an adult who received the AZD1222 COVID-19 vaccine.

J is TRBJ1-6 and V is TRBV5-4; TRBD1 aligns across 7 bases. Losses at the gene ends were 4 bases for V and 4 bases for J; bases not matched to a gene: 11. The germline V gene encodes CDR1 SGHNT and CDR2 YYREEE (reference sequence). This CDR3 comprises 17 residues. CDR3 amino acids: CASSLGGTGAYNSPLHF. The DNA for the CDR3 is TGTGCCAGCAGCCTGGGGGGTACAGGGGCGTATAATTCACCCCTCCACTTT.

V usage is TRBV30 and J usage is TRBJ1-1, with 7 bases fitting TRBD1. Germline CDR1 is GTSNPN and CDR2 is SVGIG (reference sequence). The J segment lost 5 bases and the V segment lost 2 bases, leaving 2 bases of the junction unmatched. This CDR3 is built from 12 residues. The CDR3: CAWSQGGTEAFF. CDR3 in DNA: TGTGCCTGGAGTCAGGGGGGTACTGAAGCTTTCTTT. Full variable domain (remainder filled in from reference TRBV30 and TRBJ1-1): SQTIHQWPATLVQPVGSPLSLECTVEGTSNPNLYWYRQAAGRGLQLLFYSVGIGQISSEVPQNLSASRPQDRQFILSSKKLLLSDSGFYLCAWSQGGTEAFFGQGTRLTVV.

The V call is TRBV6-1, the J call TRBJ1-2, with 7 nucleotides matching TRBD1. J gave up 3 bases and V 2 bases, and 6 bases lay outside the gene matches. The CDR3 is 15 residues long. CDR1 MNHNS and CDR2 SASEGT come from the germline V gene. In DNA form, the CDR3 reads TGTGCCAGCAGTGAATCAGGGGGGAACTACTATGGCTACACCTTC. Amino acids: CASSESGGNYYGYTF.

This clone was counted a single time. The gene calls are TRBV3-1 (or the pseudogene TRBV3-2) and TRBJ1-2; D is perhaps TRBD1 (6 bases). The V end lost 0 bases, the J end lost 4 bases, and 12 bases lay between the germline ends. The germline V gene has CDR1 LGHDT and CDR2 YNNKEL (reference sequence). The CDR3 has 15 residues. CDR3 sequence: CASSQDRGGLYGYTF. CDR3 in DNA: TGTGCCAGCAGCCAAGATAGGGGGGGGCTCTATGGCTACACCTTC.

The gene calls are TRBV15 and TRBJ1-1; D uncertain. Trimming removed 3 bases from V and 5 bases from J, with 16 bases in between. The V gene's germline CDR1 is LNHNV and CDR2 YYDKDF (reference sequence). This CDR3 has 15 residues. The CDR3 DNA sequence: TGTGCCACCAGCAGGGATGACAACCGGAGGACTGAAGCTTTCTTT. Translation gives CATSRDDNRRTEAFF.

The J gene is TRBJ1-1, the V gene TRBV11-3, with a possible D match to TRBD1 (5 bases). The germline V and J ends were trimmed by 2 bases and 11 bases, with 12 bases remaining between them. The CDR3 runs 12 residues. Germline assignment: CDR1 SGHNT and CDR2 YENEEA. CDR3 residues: CASSLSGGLAFF. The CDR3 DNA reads TGTGCCAGCAGCTTAAGTGGGGGTTTGGCTTTCTTT. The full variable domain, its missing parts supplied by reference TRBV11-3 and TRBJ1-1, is EAGVVQSPRYKIIEKKQPVAFWCNPISGHNTLYWYLQNLGQGPELLIRYENEEAVDDSQLPKDRFSAERLKGVDSTLKIQPAELGDSAVYLCASSLSGGLAFFGQGTRLTVV.

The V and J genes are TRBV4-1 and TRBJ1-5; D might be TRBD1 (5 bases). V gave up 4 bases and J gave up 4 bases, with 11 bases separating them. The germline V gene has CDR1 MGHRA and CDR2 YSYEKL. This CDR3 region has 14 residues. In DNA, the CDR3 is TGCGCCAGCAGCCTCCCGGGGCCAAATCAGCCCCAGCATTTT. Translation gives CASSLPGPNQPQHF.

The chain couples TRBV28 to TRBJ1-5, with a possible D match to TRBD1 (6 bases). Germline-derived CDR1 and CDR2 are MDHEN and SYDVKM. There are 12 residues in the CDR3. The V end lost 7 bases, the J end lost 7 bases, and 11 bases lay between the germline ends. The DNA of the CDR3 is TGTGCCAGCATCGGGGGGCCGCAGCCCCAGCATTTT. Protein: CASIGGPQPQHF.

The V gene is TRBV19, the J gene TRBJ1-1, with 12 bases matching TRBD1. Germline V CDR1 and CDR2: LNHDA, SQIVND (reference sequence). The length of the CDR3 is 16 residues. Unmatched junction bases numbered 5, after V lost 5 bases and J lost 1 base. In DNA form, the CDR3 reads TGTGCCAGTAGTCCCGCGGGACAGGGGGCGAACACTGAAGCTTTCTTT. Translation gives CASSPAGQGANTEAFF.

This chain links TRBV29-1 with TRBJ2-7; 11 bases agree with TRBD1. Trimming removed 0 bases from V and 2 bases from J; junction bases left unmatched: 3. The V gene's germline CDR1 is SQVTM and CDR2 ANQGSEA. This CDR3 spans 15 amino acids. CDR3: CSVEEPGQGAYEQYF. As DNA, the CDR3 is TGCAGCGTTGAAGAACCGGGACAGGGGGCCTACGAGCAGTACTTC.

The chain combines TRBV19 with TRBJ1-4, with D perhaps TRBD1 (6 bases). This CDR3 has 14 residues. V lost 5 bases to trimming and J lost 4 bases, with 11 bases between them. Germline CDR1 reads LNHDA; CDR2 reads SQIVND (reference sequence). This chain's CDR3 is CASSRTEDNEKLFF. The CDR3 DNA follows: TGTGCCAGTAGTCGGACAGAGGATAATGAAAAACTGTTTTTT.

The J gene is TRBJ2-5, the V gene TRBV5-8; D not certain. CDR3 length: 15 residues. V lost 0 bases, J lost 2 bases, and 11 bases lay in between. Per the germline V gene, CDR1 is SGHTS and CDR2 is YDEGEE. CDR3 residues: CASSLEGRRQETQYF. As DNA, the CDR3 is TGTGCCAGCAGCTTGGAGGGAAGGCGACAAGAGACCCAGTACTTC.

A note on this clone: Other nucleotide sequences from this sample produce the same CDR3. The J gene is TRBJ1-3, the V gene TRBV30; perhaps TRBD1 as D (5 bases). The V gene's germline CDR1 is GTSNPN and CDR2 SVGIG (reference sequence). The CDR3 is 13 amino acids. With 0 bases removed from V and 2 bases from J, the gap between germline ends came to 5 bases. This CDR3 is CAWSVGAGNTIYF. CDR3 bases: TGTGCCTGGAGTGTGGGGGCTGGAAACACCATATATTTT.

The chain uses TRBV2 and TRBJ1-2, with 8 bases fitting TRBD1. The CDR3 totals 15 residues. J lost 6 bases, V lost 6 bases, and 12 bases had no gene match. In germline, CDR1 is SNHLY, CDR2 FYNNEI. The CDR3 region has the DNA TGTGCCAGCAGCCTCAGTCAGGGGGCTGTGGATGGCTACACCTTC. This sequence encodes CASSLSQGAVDGYTF.

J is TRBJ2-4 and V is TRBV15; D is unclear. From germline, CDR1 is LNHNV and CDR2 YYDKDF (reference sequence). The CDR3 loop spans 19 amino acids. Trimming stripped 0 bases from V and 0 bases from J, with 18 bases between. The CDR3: CATSRDRAGLALAKNIQYF. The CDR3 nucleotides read TGTGCCACCAGCAGAGATAGGGCTGGGCTCGCCCTAGCCAAAAACATTCAGTACTTC.

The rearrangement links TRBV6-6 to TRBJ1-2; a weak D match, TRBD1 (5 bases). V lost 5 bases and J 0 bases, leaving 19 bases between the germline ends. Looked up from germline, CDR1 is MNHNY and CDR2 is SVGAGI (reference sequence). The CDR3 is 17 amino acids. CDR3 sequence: CASSPYRGRSSNYGYTF. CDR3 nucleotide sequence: TGTGCCAGCAGTCCCTACCGGGGCAGGAGTTCTAACTATGGCTACACCTTC.

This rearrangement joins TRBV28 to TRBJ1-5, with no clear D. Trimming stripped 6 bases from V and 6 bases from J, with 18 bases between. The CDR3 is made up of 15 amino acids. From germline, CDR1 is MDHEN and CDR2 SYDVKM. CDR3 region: CASSPSTQAGQPQHF. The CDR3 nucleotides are TGTGCCAGCAGCCCCTCGACGCAGGCAGGTCAGCCCCAGCATTTT.

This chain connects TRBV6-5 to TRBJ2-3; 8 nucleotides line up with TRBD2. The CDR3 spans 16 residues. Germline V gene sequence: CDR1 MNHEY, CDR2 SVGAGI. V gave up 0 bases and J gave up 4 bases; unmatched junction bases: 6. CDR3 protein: CASSYSNLAGSDTQYF. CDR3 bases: TGTGCCAGCAGTTACTCGAACCTAGCGGGCTCAGATACGCAGTATTTT.

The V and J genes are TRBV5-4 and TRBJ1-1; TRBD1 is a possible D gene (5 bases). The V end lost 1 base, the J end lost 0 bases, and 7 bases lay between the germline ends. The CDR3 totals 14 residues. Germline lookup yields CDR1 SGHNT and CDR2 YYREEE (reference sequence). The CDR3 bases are TGTGCCAGCAGCTTGAACAGGATGAACACTGAAGCTTTCTTT. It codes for CASSLNRMNTEAFF.

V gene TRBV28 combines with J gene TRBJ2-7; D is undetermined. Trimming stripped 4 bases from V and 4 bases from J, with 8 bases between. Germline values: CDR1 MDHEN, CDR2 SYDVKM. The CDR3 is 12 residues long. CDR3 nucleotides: TGTGCCAGCAGTTCCTCAGCATACGAGCAGTACTTC. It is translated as CASSSSAYEQYF.

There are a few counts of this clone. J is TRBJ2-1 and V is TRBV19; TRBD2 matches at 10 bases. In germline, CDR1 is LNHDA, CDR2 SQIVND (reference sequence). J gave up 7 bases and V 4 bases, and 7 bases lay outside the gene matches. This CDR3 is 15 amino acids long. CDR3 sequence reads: CASSKTSGPENEQFF. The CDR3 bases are TGTGCCAGTAGTAAGACTAGCGGGCCCGAGAATGAGCAGTTCTTC.

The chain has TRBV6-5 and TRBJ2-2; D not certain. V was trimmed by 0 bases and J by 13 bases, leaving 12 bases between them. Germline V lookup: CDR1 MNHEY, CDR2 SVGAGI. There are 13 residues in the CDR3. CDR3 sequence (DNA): TGTGCCAGCAGTTACTCGCGTCAGGCGCGGCTGTTTTTT. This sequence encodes CASSYSRQARLFF.

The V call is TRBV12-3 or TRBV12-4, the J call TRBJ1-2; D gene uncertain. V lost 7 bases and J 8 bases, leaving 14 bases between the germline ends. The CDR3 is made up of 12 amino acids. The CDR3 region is CASNARGDGYTF. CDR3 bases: TGTGCCAGCAATGCGCGGGGAGACGGCTACACCTTC.

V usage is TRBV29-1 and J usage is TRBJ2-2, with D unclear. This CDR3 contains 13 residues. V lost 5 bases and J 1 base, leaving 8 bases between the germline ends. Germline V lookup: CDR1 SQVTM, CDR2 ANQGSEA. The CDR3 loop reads CSVNSRNTGELFF. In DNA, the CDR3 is TGCAGCGTTAACAGTAGGAACACCGGGGAGCTGTTTTTT.